These 8 T cell receptor beta chains were sequenced from one sample in a study of PD-L1 blockade in urothelial cancer. Profiled with immunoSEQ multiplex PCR; TCRdb holds only in-frame clones, not every one. The sample includes 45,000 to 65,000 clones, about 80% seen only once; the top ten take 5.5% to 7.5%. The material sequenced was PBMCs, taken around atezolizumab (anti-PD-L1) treatment. The receptors shown here come from a man in his forties with urothelial cancer.

This clone was recorded once. The V gene is TRBV5-5, the J gene TRBJ2-7; TRBD1 agrees at 10 bases. The J segment lost 0 bases and the V segment lost 7 bases, leaving 10 bases of the junction unmatched. Germline CDR1 SGHKS, CDR2 YYEKEE (reference sequence). CDR3 length equals 16 residues. CDR3 DNA sequence: TGTGCCAGCGGCAGTAACAGGGACAGGGGCTCCTACGAGCAGTACTTC. This encodes CASGSNRDRGSYEQYF.

This clone appeared once. This chain joins TRBV18 and TRBJ2-7; D is ambiguous. Germline V gene lookup returns CDR1 KGHSH and CDR2 LQKENI. Trimming stripped 1 base from V and 3 bases from J, with 13 bases between. This CDR3 contains 15 residues. CDR3 in DNA: TGTGCCAGCTCACCACTCCCCTCGCAACTCTACGAGCAGTACTTC. This encodes CASSPLPSQLYEQYF.

V gene TRBV28 combines with J gene TRBJ1-5, with D perhaps matching TRBD1 (5 bases). The length of the CDR3 is 13 residues. From germline, CDR1 is MDHEN and CDR2 SYDVKM. Trimming cost V 6 bases and J 7 bases, with 13 bases left between them. The CDR3 here is CASSIPGNQPQHF. Here the CDR3 DNA reads TGTGCCAGCAGCATACCAGGGAACCAGCCCCAGCATTTT.

V gene TRBV9 combines with J gene TRBJ2-1; 11 bases line up with TRBD2. This CDR3 comprises 16 residues. V gave up 3 bases and J gave up 10 bases; unmatched junction bases: 12. Germline V lookup: CDR1 SGDLS, CDR2 YYNGEE. The CDR3 protein is CASSATGTSGSGEQFF. The CDR3 bases are TGTGCCAGCAGCGCAACGGGTACTAGCGGGAGCGGAGAGCAGTTCTTC.

The chain employs TRBV5-1 and TRBJ1-2; 9 positions agree with TRBD1. The junction had 3 bases not matched to a gene; V was cut back by 4 bases and J by 5 bases. CDR1 is SGHRS and CDR2 is YFSETQ in the germline V gene. The CDR3 runs to 13 residues. This CDR3 reads CASSPTGGYGYTF. CDR3 sequence (DNA): TGCGCCAGCAGCCCGACAGGGGGTTATGGCTACACCTTC.

V usage is TRBV30 and J usage is TRBJ2-5; perhaps TRBD1 as D (6 bases). The germline gives CDR1 GTSNPN, CDR2 SVGIG (reference sequence). This CDR3 is built from 13 residues. Trimming removed 0 bases at V and 2 bases at J, with 7 bases between. CDR3 bases: TGTGCCTGGAGTGTACAGGGACAAGAGACCCAGTACTTC. Protein sequence: CAWSVQGQETQYF.

The rearrangement links TRBV7-9 to TRBJ2-4; possible D gene TRBD2, 5 bases. CDR1 and CDR2 (germline): SEHNR, FQNEAQ (reference sequence). With 5 bases removed from V and 6 bases from J, the gap between germline ends came to 17 bases. There are 15 residues in the CDR3. CDR3 DNA: TGTGCCAGCAGCGGCACATCGGGGTTCGGAAACATTCAGTACTTC. Translated: CASSGTSGFGNIQYF.

This rearrangement joins TRBV28 to TRBJ2-7; D gene uncertain. From germline, CDR1 is MDHEN and CDR2 SYDVKM. V shed 5 bases and J shed 2 bases, with 19 bases lying between them. The CDR3 loop spans 16 amino acids. CDR3 sequence reads: CASSLAGPRLTYEQYF. The CDR3 DNA follows: TGTGCCAGCAGTCTCGCCGGTCCTCGGTTGACCTACGAGCAGTACTTC.